This TCR beta chain was recovered during a study of beta chain features in type 1 diabetes. V lost 1 base and J lost 3, with 7 bases in between. This CDR3 is 14 amino acids long. Germline V lookup: CDR1 LGHNA, CDR2 YNFKEQ. Of the isolated RNA, all was reverse transcribed, and so the sequenced material was expressed TCRB transcripts. The protocol was immunoSEQ multiplex PCR, while the TCRdb copy is restricted to in-frame clones and leaves out a portion. The repertoire holds 300,000 to 450,000 clones, with over 9.5% as singletons. One heparinised blood draw, averaging approximately 0.11 L, came from each donor. This clone was picked up a small number of times.

The source is a man in his late teens or twenties in good health. V gene TRBV4-2 combines with J gene TRBJ2-1; D not certain. Sequencing was done on a sample of naive CD4+ T cells from blood. The CDR3 sequence: CASSQGADYNEQFF. The CDR3 bases are TGTGCCAGCAGCCAAGGGGCAGACTACAATGAGCAGTTCTTC.